One sample yielded the 27 T cell receptor beta chains listed below, sequenced in a study of OX40 agonist ivuxolimab in advanced cancers. Clones were read by immunoSEQ multiplex PCR, and TCRdb kept only the in-frame ones, dropping some. The table records 9,500 to 11,000 clones, 75% to 80% of them present only once. The sequencing used CD4+ or CD8+ T cells sorted from blood, collected in a trial of the OX40 agonist ivuxolimab. Source of these receptors: an adult with an advanced solid tumor such as melanoma, head and neck, liver or kidney cancer.

This clone was counted ten times or more. The chain links TRBV7-6 to TRBJ2-3; TRBD1 aligns across 7 bases. The CDR3 has 15 amino acids. After removal of 5 bases from V and 0 bases from J, the junction contained 5 bases not matched to a gene. The germline V gene has CDR1 SGHVS and CDR2 FNYEAQ. CDR3 coding DNA: TGTGCCAGCAGCAAAGCAGGGGGTAGCACAGATACGCAGTATTTT. Translation: CASSKAGGSTDTQYF.

The chain combines TRBV29-1 with TRBJ1-4; D uncertain. The germline CDR1 and CDR2 sequences are SQVTM and ANQGSEA. V was trimmed by 8 bases and J by 8 bases, leaving 12 bases between them. The CDR3 covers 11 residues. DNA for the CDR3: TGCAGCCTCCTCTTGTACGAAAAACTGTTTTTT. Translation gives CSLLLYEKLFF.

CDR3 sequence reads: CASSLTSGGAYEQYF. The CDR3 DNA reads TGTGCCAGCAGTTTGACTAGCGGGGGGGCCTACGAGCAGTACTTC. The chain links TRBV27 to TRBJ2-7; 14 bases match TRBD2. The V gene end was trimmed by 3 bases and the J gene end by 2 bases; junction bases not matched to a gene: 0. CDR1 is MNHEY and CDR2 is SMNVEV in the germline V gene (reference sequence). The CDR3 extends over 15 amino acids.

This clone was seen more than once but under ten times. The chain employs TRBV5-1 and TRBJ2-5; D may be TRBD2 (5 bases). With 5 bases removed from V and 0 bases from J, the gap between germline ends came to 8 bases. This CDR3 has 13 residues. Germline loops: CDR1 SGHRS, CDR2 YFSETQ. The CDR3 DNA reads TGCGCCAGCAGATCCGGGAACCAAGAGACCCAGTACTTC. Protein sequence: CASRSGNQETQYF.

This clone was seen only a few times. This chain links TRBV27 with TRBJ2-3; tentative D call: TRBD1 (5 bases). The V end was cut by 6 bases, the J end by 2 bases, with 15 bases between. Germline CDR1 is MNHEY and CDR2 is SMNVEV (reference sequence). This CDR3 has 15 residues. CDR3 nucleotides: TGTGCCAGCAGCCCTAAGGGGCAGGACACAGATACGCAGTATTTT. This gives the protein CASSPKGQDTDTQYF.

The J gene is TRBJ1-3, the V gene TRBV27, with D uncertain. V was pared by 2 bases and J by 0 bases, with 11 bases between. Germline CDR1 is MNHEY and CDR2 is SMNVEV (reference sequence). CDR3 length: 16 residues. Here the CDR3 DNA reads TGTGCCAGCAGTTTAAGCCTTCCGAGCTCTGGAAACACCATATATTTT. Translated, it gives CASSLSLPSSGNTIYF.

The chain has TRBV9 and TRBJ2-3; tentatively, D is TRBD1 (5 bases). The CDR3 is made up of 15 amino acids. The ends were cut back, 0 bases at V and 3 bases at J, with 11 bases in the middle. Germline assignment: CDR1 SGDLS and CDR2 YYNGEE. The CDR3 sequence: CASSVESGYTDTQYF. The CDR3 region has the DNA TGTGCCAGCAGCGTAGAGTCAGGGTATACAGATACGCAGTATTTT. Based on the CDR3 plus reference TRBV9 and TRBJ2-3, the full variable domain is DSGVTQTPKHLITATGQRVTLRCSPRSGDLSVYWYQQSLDQGLQFLIQYYNGEERAKGNILERFSAQQFPDLHSELNLSSLELGDSALYFCASSVESGYTDTQYFGPGTRLTVL.

The V call is TRBV7-3, the J call TRBJ2-2, with a weak D call TRBD1 (6 bases). The CDR3 spans 16 residues. Trimming removed 4 bases from V and 6 bases from J, with 18 bases in between. Per germline, CDR1 SGHTA and CDR2 FQGTGA. The CDR3 DNA is TGTGCCAGCAGCTCGAGATCCAGGGGAGATGCCGGGGAGCTGTTTTTT. Amino acids: CASSSRSRGDAGELFF. Looking up the rest from reference TRBV7-3 and TRBJ2-2 gives the full variable domain: GAGVSQTPSNKVTEKGKYVELRCDPISGHTALYWYRQSLGQGPEFLIYFQGTGAADDSGLPNDRFFAVRPEGSVSTLKIQRTERGDSAVYLCASSSRSRGDAGELFFGEGSRLTVL.

The chain joins TRBV6-6 to TRBJ2-1, with a tentative D call TRBD2 (7 bases). The CDR3 spans 14 residues. Trimming removed 3 bases from V and 10 bases from J, with 16 bases in between. Germline V gene data show CDR1 as MNHNY and CDR2 as SVGAGI (reference sequence). The CDR3 loop reads CASSYIGGAEEQFF. DNA of the CDR3: TGTGCCAGCAGTTATATTGGGGGGGCCGAAGAGCAGTTCTTC.

The genes are TRBV14 and TRBJ2-7; 9 positions match TRBD1. V dropped 5 bases and J dropped 0; count of bases not matched to a gene: 5. The germline CDR1 and CDR2 sequences are SGHDN and FVKESK. The CDR3 has 15 residues. For the CDR3, the DNA is TGTGCCAGCAGCGAAGGGACAGGGAACTCCTACGAGCAGTACTTC. Translated, it gives CASSEGTGNSYEQYF.

This chain uses TRBV6-6 with TRBJ2-2; D gene unclear. This CDR3 has 16 amino acids. Germline lookup yields CDR1 MNHNY and CDR2 SVGAGI (reference sequence). The ends were cut back, 8 bases at V and 4 bases at J, with 20 bases in the middle. Written as DNA, the CDR3 is TGTGCCAGCCTCCCCTTCTTCGACCCTTTCACCGGGGAGCTGTTTTTT. Its protein product is CASLPFFDPFTGELFF.

The genes are TRBV28 and TRBJ2-7; maybe TRBD1 (6 bases). The CDR3 extends over 12 amino acids. Germline loops: CDR1 MDHEN, CDR2 SYDVKM. Trimming took 6 bases from V and 7 from J, leaving 13 bases between them. CDR3 in amino acids: CASSRTGLEQYF. CDR3 bases: TGTGCCAGCAGCCGAACAGGGTTAGAGCAGTACTTC.

The gene calls are TRBV6-4 and TRBJ2-1; the D gene is possibly TRBD1 (6 bases). Trimming took off 4 bases at V and 0 bases at J, with 13 bases between the two ends. The CDR3 runs to 16 residues. CDR1 and CDR2 (germline): MRHNA, SNTAGT. The CDR3 loop reads CASSVQGPSSYNEQFF. The DNA of the CDR3 is TGTGCCAGCAGTGTACAGGGTCCCAGCTCCTACAATGAGCAGTTCTTC.

The CDR3 protein is CASSLSGIYEQYF. The CDR3 coding sequence is TGCGCCAGCAGCTTGTCGGGGATCTACGAGCAGTACTTC. J is TRBJ2-7 and V is TRBV5-1; D perhaps matches TRBD2 (5 bases). The CDR3 runs 13 residues. The V and J ends lost 1 base and 3 bases respectively, with 8 bases between them. Germline V lookup: CDR1 SGHRS, CDR2 YFSETQ.

The J gene is TRBJ2-1, the V gene TRBV9; tentative D call: TRBD1 (5 bases). The germline gives CDR1 SGDLS, CDR2 YYNGEE. The CDR3 totals 13 residues. V shed 0 bases and J shed 7 bases, with 8 bases lying between them. The CDR3 DNA is TGTGCCAGCAGCGTAGGACAGAATAATGAGCAGTTCTTC. This gives the protein CASSVGQNNEQFF. Full variable domain (remainder filled in from reference TRBV9 and TRBJ2-1): DSGVTQTPKHLITATGQRVTLRCSPRSGDLSVYWYQQSLDQGLQFLIQYYNGEERAKGNILERFSAQQFPDLHSELNLSSLELGDSALYFCASSVGQNNEQFFGPGTRLTVL.

The chain recombines TRBV9 with TRBJ2-3; 13 bases map to TRBD2. The CDR3 sequence is 17 residues long. The V gene's germline CDR1 is SGDLS and CDR2 YYNGEE. Losses at the gene ends were 5 bases for V and 0 bases for J; bases not matched to a gene: 6. The CDR3 nucleotides read TGTGCCAGCAGGCGGGGACTAGCGGGACCTAGCACAGATACGCAGTATTTT. Its protein product is CASRRGLAGPSTDTQYF.

Many counts were recorded for this clone. This chain connects TRBV27 to TRBJ2-7; the D is unclear. The V gene lost 8 bases and the J gene lost 5 bases, with 16 bases spanning the gap. This CDR3 has 13 amino acids. Germline V gene sequence: CDR1 MNHEY, CDR2 SMNVEV (reference sequence). The CDR3 DNA sequence: TGTGCCAGCTCCCCGGGCAGACGCAACGAGCAGTACTTC. It is translated as CASSPGRRNEQYF.

The rearrangement uses TRBV23-1 and TRBJ2-5; either TRBD1 or TRBD2 may supply D (5 bases each). TRBV23-1 has ORF status, its function being uncertain. This CDR3 spans 18 amino acids. Trimming took off 2 bases at V and 4 bases at J, with 23 bases between the two ends. The CDR3, as DNA: TGCGCCAGCAGTCAACCCCAACTTCCGGGACGGGTAGGAGAGACCCAGTACTTC. Its protein product is CASSQPQLPGRVGETQYF.

The V gene is TRBV6-1, the J gene TRBJ2-7, with 8 bases lining up with TRBD1. Germline CDR1 reads MNHNS; CDR2 reads SASEGT. This CDR3 spans 15 amino acids. The trim removed 7 bases at V and 4 bases at J, leaving 12 bases unmatched. The CDR3 sequence is CASKVRGTGLYEQYF. The CDR3 region has the DNA TGTGCCAGCAAGGTCCGCGGGACAGGACTATACGAGCAGTACTTC.

This clone is medium-sized within its sample. J is TRBJ2-1 and V is TRBV19; no clear D. Per the germline V gene, CDR1 is LNHDA and CDR2 is SQIVND (reference sequence). The CDR3 totals 14 residues. Between the trimmed V and J ends, which lost 6 bases and 0 bases, there was a span of 9 bases. CDR3 loop: CASRTAVSYNEQFF. Written as DNA, the CDR3 is TGTGCCAGTAGGACCGCAGTCTCCTACAATGAGCAGTTCTTC.

The chain couples TRBV6-6 to TRBJ1-1; 7 bases align to TRBD1. The V segment lost 4 bases and the J segment 6 bases; nucleotides outside the gene matches: 11. CDR1 and CDR2 from the germline V gene are MNHNY and SVGAGI (reference sequence). This CDR3 region has 15 residues. CDR3 bases: TGTGCCAGCAGTTCCGAAGAACAGGGGAGCCCTGAAGCTTTCTTT. Translation gives CASSSEEQGSPEAFF.

This clone is termed medium-sized. The chain recombines TRBV4-1 with TRBJ2-6; TRBD2 matches at 8 bases. The CDR3 contains 15 residues. In germline, CDR1 is MGHRA, CDR2 YSYEKL. The V gene end was trimmed by 3 bases and the J gene end by 16 bases; junction bases not matched to a gene: 14. The CDR3 loop reads CASSQQIAGLTSLTF. The CDR3 DNA is TGCGCCAGCAGCCAGCAAATAGCGGGGCTTACCTCTCTGACTTTC.

The CDR3 DNA is TGCGCCAGCAGCCTGCCCGGACAGGAGATAGGCATGAACACTGAAGCTTTCTTT. It specifies CASSLPGQEIGMNTEAFF. The chain joins TRBV4-1 to TRBJ1-1, with 7 bases fitting TRBD1. V was pared by 4 bases and J by 0 bases, with 14 bases of the junction left unmatched. The CDR3 has 18 amino acids. CDR1 MGHRA and CDR2 YSYEKL come from the germline V gene.

The chain couples TRBV29-1 to TRBJ2-7; no clear D. CDR1 and CDR2 (germline): SQVTM, ANQGSEA. The CDR3 totals 10 residues. V was shortened by 4 bases and J by 2 bases, with 3 bases between the two germline ends. The CDR3 is CSVVAYEQYF. The CDR3 DNA reads as TGCAGCGTTGTTGCCTACGAGCAGTACTTC.

The chain recombines TRBV20-1 with TRBJ1-1; D unclear. This CDR3 is built from 11 residues. Germline CDR1 DFQATT, CDR2 SNEGSKA (reference sequence). The V and J ends lost 7 bases and 2 bases respectively, with 8 bases between them. CDR3 sequence reads: CSVGRNTEAFF. The DNA of the CDR3 is TGCAGTGTTGGGCGTAACACTGAAGCTTTCTTT.

The chain links TRBV25-1 to TRBJ1-2; the match to TRBD1 covers 8 bases. Losses at the gene ends were 2 bases for V and 2 bases for J; bases not matched to a gene: 4. This CDR3 spans 15 amino acids. Germline-derived CDR1 and CDR2 are MGHDK and SYGVNS. CDR3 nucleotide sequence: TGTGCCAGCAGTGAAGGGCAGGGGGCGAACTATGGCTACACCTTC. It translates to CASSEGQGANYGYTF.

This chain links TRBV27 with TRBJ2-3, with a possible D match to TRBD2 (6 bases). The germline CDR1 and CDR2 sequences are MNHEY and SMNVEV (reference sequence). Trimming took 2 bases from V and 0 from J, leaving 9 bases between them. The CDR3 length is 15 residues. The CDR3: CASSLTGTSTDTQYF. The CDR3 DNA reads as TGTGCCAGCAGTTTAACCGGGACTAGCACAGATACGCAGTATTTT.